This T cell receptor (beta chain) derives from a study of T cell repertoires in cytomegalovirus infection. Study-wide context: In public TCR beta signatures, there were indications of both CMV infection and matching HLA type. General study results and limits: The response measured ex vivo was dominated by TCR beta clonotypes (HLA-C-restricted and CMV-specific). Cumulative frequency of public TCR beta families picked out carriers of CMV plus the relevant HLA.

TCRdb used MiXCR to reprocess the reads, holding one entry per CDR3 protein. This sample yields under 350,000 distinct CDR3 sequences, of which approximately 9.5% are seen a single time; roughly 4% belongs to the top ten. Ten or more counts support this clonotype. Its antigen is still unknown. Sequencing input: PBMCs. The sequence was obtained from a human donor in good health (CMV status not recorded). Some clones in this sample may be carry-over from other donors' samples.

The CDR3 region is CASRLLTGALSTQYF. Here the CDR3 DNA reads TGTGCCAGCAGGCTTCTAACAGGCGCCTTATCGACCCAGTACTTC. The chain has TRBV7-2 and TRBJ2-5, with D tentatively TRBD1 (5 bases). Trimming cost V 6 bases and J 7 bases, with 21 bases left between them. Germline V gene data show CDR1 as SGHTA and CDR2 as FQGNSA. There are 15 residues in the CDR3.